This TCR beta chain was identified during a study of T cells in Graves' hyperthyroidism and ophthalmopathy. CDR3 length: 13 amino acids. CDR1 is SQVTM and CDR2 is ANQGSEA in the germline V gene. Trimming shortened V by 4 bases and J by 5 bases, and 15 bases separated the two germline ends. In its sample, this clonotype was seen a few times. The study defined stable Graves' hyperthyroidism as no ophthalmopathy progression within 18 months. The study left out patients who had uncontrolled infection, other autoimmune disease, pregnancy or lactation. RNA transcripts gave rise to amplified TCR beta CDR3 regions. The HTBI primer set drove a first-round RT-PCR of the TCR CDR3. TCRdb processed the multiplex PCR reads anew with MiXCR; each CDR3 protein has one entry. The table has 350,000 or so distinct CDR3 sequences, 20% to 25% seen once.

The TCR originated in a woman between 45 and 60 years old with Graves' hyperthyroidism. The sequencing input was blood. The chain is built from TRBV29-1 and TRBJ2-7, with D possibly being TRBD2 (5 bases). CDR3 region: CSVGGPVGDEQYF. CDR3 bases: TGCAGCGTTGGAGGCCCTGTGGGAGACGAGCAGTACTTC.